This is a list of T cell receptor beta chains from one sample in a study of CD8 T cells in ankylosing spondylitis. MiXCR, applied by TCRdb to the 5' RACE reads, yields one record per CDR3 protein. The sample consists of some 150,000 distinct CDR3 sequences, approximately 10% of them appearing once. The sequenced sample was blood, either unsorted or a sorted T cell fraction (not recorded which). These receptors were taken from a female donor with ankylosing spondylitis or in good health (not recorded which). Each CDR3 is given with its conserved first and last residue. Fields, in order: D gene, V gene, clone size, J gene, CDR3 DNA, CDR3 protein. The D gene is left open where the match is weak. Clone size is not always given. Where it is, it says once, few, many or a class for expanded clones.

d_gene: NA; v_gene: TRBV7-2; abundance: NA; j_gene: TRBJ1-4; CDR3nt: TGTGCCAGCAGCGCACCACAGGGCATTGCAACTAATGAAAAACTGTTTTTT; CDR3aa: CASSAPQGIATNEKLFF
d_gene: NA; v_gene: TRBV12-3/TRBV12-4; abundance: many; j_gene: TRBJ2-1; CDR3nt: TGTGCCAGCAGTACGCTTTGGGGCGGGGAGCAGTTCTTC; CDR3aa: CASSTLWGGEQFF
d_gene: TRBD2; v_gene: TRBV18; abundance: NA; j_gene: TRBJ2-3; CDR3nt: TGTGCCAGCTCACCTCTAGCGGGAGGCTCAAGGGATACGCAGTATTTT; CDR3aa: CASSPLAGGSRDTQYF
d_gene: NA; v_gene: TRBV28; abundance: few; j_gene: TRBJ2-6; CDR3nt: TGTGCCAGCAGCACGCCGACCTTCTCTGGGGCCAACGTCCTGACTTTC; CDR3aa: CASSTPTFSGANVLTF
d_gene: NA; v_gene: TRBV29-1; abundance: many; j_gene: TRBJ1-2; CDR3nt: TGCAGCGTTGTTTGGGGGAACTATGGCTACACCTTC; CDR3aa: CSVVWGNYGYTF
d_gene: NA; v_gene: TRBV5-1; abundance: many; j_gene: TRBJ1-2; CDR3nt: TGCGCCAGCAGCGGCGGCAGCTATGGCTACACCTTC; CDR3aa: CASSGGSYGYTF
d_gene: NA; v_gene: TRBV5-1; abundance: many; j_gene: TRBJ1-5; CDR3nt: TGCGCCAGCAGCTTGGAAGGAAGCAATCAGCCCCAGCATTTT; CDR3aa: CASSLEGSNQPQHF
d_gene: NA; v_gene: TRBV13; abundance: many; j_gene: TRBJ2-1; CDR3nt: TGTGCCAGCAGCCCCCCCCCGCGGAGCTCCTACAATGAGCAGTTCTTC; CDR3aa: CASSPPPRSSYNEQFF
d_gene: NA; v_gene: TRBV20-1; abundance: many; j_gene: TRBJ2-5; CDR3nt: TGCAGTGCGCAGGAACAAGAGACCCAGTACTTC; CDR3aa: CSAQEQETQYF
d_gene: TRBD1; v_gene: TRBV12-3/TRBV12-4; abundance: many; j_gene: TRBJ1-4; CDR3nt: TGTGCCAGCAGTTTATACAGGGGAGGTGAAAAACTGTTTTTT; CDR3aa: CASSLYRGGEKLFF
d_gene: NA; v_gene: TRBV20-1; abundance: many; j_gene: TRBJ2-5; CDR3nt: TGCAGTGCTAGAGGGGCGAGCGAAGGAGAGACCCAGTACTTC; CDR3aa: CSARGASEGETQYF
d_gene: TRBD1; v_gene: TRBV5-5; abundance: many; j_gene: TRBJ1-1; CDR3nt: TGTGCCAGCAGCCGTGGACAGGGTTATACTGAAGCTTTCTTT; CDR3aa: CASSRGQGYTEAFF
d_gene: TRBD1; v_gene: TRBV28; abundance: many; j_gene: TRBJ2-3; CDR3nt: TGTGCCAGCAGTTTTAGGGGGCGGACAGATACGCAGTATTTT; CDR3aa: CASSFRGRTDTQYF
d_gene: TRBD2; v_gene: TRBV7-9; abundance: many; j_gene: TRBJ2-1; CDR3nt: TGTGCCAGCAGCTTAGCCGAAGCGGGAGAGAGCGAGCAGTTCTTC; CDR3aa: CASSLAEAGESEQFF
d_gene: NA; v_gene: TRBV9; abundance: many; j_gene: TRBJ2-1; CDR3nt: TGTGCCAGCAGCGTCCAAATGGGACACGCCGAGCGGAATGAGCAGTTCTTC; CDR3aa: CASSVQMGHAERNEQFF
d_gene: TRBD2; v_gene: TRBV7-8; abundance: many; j_gene: TRBJ2-2; CDR3nt: TGTGCCAGCAGCTTTAGCGGGGGGGGGACCGGGGAGCTGTTTTTT; CDR3aa: CASSFSGGGTGELFF
d_gene: TRBD2; v_gene: TRBV7-9; abundance: many; j_gene: TRBJ2-1; CDR3nt: TGTGCCAGCAGCCGGCTAGCGGGGGTAGTTGAGCAGTTCTTC; CDR3aa: CASSRLAGVVEQFF
d_gene: TRBD1; v_gene: TRBV15; abundance: many; j_gene: TRBJ1-5; CDR3nt: TGTGCCACCCGCAGGTGGAACGAAGGGACAGCTAATCAGCCCCAGCATTTT; CDR3aa: CATRRWNEGTANQPQHF
d_gene: TRBD1; v_gene: TRBV5-1; abundance: many; j_gene: TRBJ1-2; CDR3nt: TGCGCCAGCAGCGGACAGGGGTGGTATGGCTACACCTTC; CDR3aa: CASSGQGWYGYTF
d_gene: NA; v_gene: TRBV20-1; abundance: many; j_gene: TRBJ1-3; CDR3nt: TGCAGTGCTCTCGACAGGCTAGTTGGAAACACCATATATTTT; CDR3aa: CSALDRLVGNTIYF
d_gene: NA; v_gene: TRBV28; abundance: NA; j_gene: TRBJ2-2; CDR3nt: TGTGCCAGCACGGTTTTCAGGGGCCCCGGGGAGCTGTTTTTT; CDR3aa: CASTVFRGPGELFF
d_gene: NA; v_gene: TRBV5-1; abundance: many; j_gene: TRBJ1-2; CDR3nt: TGCGCCAGCACCGGACAAGGAGGCTACACCTTC; CDR3aa: CASTGQGGYTF
d_gene: NA; v_gene: TRBV18; abundance: many; j_gene: TRBJ1-6; CDR3nt: TGTGCCAGCTCATTTTCCGGGACGGCATATAATTCACCCCTCCACTTT; CDR3aa: CASSFSGTAYNSPLHF
d_gene: NA; v_gene: TRBV30; abundance: many; j_gene: TRBJ1-1; CDR3nt: TGTGCCTGGAGGGTCCCACAGGGCTGGTTGAACACTGAAGCTTTCTTT; CDR3aa: CAWRVPQGWLNTEAFF
d_gene: TRBD1; v_gene: TRBV5-1; abundance: NA; j_gene: TRBJ2-2; CDR3nt: TGCGCCAGCAGCTCCCGACAGGGCTCAAACACCGGGGAGCTGTTTTTT; CDR3aa: CASSSRQGSNTGELFF
d_gene: TRBD1; v_gene: TRBV2; abundance: many; j_gene: TRBJ1-1; CDR3nt: TGTGCCAGTCAGAAGGACAGGGCTAACACTGAAGCTTTCTTT; CDR3aa: CASQKDRANTEAFF
d_gene: NA; v_gene: TRBV11-2; abundance: few; j_gene: TRBJ2-2; CDR3nt: TGTGCCCTCCTGGGCGGAGCAACCGGGGAGCTGTTTTTT; CDR3aa: CALLGGATGELFF
d_gene: NA; v_gene: TRBV24-1; abundance: many; j_gene: TRBJ2-1; CDR3nt: TGTGCCACCAGTGATTCGAGACTAGCCTACAATGAGCAGTTCTTC; CDR3aa: CATSDSRLAYNEQFF
d_gene: NA; v_gene: TRBV20-1; abundance: NA; j_gene: TRBJ2-3; CDR3nt: TGCAGTGCAGGGGGCCCTAGGGCGGGGGATAACACAGATACGCAGTATTTT; CDR3aa: CSAGGPRAGDNTDTQYF
d_gene: TRBD1; v_gene: TRBV12-3/TRBV12-4; abundance: many; j_gene: TRBJ1-3; CDR3nt: TGTGCCAGCAGTTTTGTACAGGGGTTGACCATATATTTT; CDR3aa: CASSFVQGLTIYF
d_gene: NA; v_gene: TRBV2; abundance: many; j_gene: TRBJ2-4; CDR3nt: TGTGCCAGCAGGGGAGGGGGGCACATTCAGTACTTC; CDR3aa: CASRGGGHIQYF
d_gene: NA; v_gene: TRBV20-1; abundance: many; j_gene: TRBJ2-5; CDR3nt: TGCAGTACCCGACCTAGCGTACAAGAGACCCAGTACTTC; CDR3aa: CSTRPSVQETQYF
d_gene: NA; v_gene: TRBV11-2; abundance: many; j_gene: TRBJ2-3; CDR3nt: TGTGCCAGCAGCTTCTCCTCGGGCAAAACGCAGTATTTT; CDR3aa: CASSFSSGKTQYF